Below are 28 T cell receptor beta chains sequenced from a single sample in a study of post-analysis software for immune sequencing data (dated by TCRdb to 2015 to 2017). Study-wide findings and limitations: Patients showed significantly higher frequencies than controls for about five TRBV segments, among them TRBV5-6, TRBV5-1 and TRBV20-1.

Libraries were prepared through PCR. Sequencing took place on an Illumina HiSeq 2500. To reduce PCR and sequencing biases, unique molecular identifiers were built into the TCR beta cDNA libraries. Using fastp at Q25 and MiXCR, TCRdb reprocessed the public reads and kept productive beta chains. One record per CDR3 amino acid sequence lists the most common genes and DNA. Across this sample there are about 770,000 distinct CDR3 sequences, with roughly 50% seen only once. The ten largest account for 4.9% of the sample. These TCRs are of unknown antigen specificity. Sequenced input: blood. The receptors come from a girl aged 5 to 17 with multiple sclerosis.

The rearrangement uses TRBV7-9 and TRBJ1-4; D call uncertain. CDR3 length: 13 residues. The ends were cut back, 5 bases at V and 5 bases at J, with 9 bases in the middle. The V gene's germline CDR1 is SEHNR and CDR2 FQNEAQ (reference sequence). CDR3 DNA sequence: TGTGCCAGCAGCAGAGATCTCAATGAAAAACTGTTTTTT. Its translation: CASSRDLNEKLFF.

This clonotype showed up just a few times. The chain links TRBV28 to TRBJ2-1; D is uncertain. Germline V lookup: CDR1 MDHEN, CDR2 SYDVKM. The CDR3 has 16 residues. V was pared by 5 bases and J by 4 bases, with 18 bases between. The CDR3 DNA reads TGTGCCAGCAGTGCCCCCGTTGGTAGCAGTTACAATGAGCAGTTCTTC. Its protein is CASSAPVGSSYNEQFF.

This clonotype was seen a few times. CDR3 in DNA: TGTGCCAGCAGTTTTAACGGGAGGGGGTACAATGAGCAGTTCTTC. Translated, it gives CASSFNGRGYNEQFF. V and J are TRBV12-3 or TRBV12-4 and TRBJ2-1, with 8 bases identical to TRBD2. The CDR3 is made up of 15 amino acids. V shed 3 bases and J 4 bases; nucleotides not matched to a gene: 5.

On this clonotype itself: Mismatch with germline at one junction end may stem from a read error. CDR3 amino acids: CAGSYKASGADTQYF. In DNA, the CDR3 is TGTGCCGGCAGTTATAAGGCTAGCGGTGCTGATACGCAGTATTTT. The chain uses TRBV6-5 and TRBJ2-3; 7 nucleotides agree with TRBD2. The CDR3 is 15 residues long. Germline CDR1 and CDR2: MNHEY and SVGAGI.

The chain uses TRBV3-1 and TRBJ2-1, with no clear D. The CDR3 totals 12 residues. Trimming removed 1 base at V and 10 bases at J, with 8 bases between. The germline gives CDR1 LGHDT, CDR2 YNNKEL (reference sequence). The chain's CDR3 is CASSQALEEQFF. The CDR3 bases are TGTGCCAGCAGCCAAGCCCTAGAAGAGCAGTTCTTC.

This chain's CDR3 is CASSFTPGPDYEQYF. CDR3 DNA sequence: TGTGCCAGCAGTTTTACCCCGGGACCAGACTACGAGCAGTACTTC. The rearrangement uses TRBV27 and TRBJ2-7; possibly TRBD1 or TRBD2 for D (5 bases each). CDR1 and CDR2 (germline): MNHEY, SMNVEV (reference sequence). This CDR3 spans 15 amino acids. The V and J ends lost 3 bases and 3 bases respectively, with 15 bases between them.

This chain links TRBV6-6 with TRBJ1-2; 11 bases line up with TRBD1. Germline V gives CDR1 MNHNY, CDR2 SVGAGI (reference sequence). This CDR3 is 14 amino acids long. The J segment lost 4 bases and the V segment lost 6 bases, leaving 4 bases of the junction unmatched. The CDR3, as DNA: TGTGCCAGCAGGCCCGGACAGGGGGCCTATGGCTACACCTTC. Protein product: CASRPGQGAYGYTF.

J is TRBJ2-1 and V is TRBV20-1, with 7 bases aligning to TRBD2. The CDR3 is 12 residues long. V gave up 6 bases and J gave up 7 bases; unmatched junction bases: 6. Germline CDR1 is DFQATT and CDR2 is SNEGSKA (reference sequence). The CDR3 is CSAHRTRNEQFF. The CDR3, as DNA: TGCAGTGCCCACAGGACTAGAAATGAGCAGTTCTTC.

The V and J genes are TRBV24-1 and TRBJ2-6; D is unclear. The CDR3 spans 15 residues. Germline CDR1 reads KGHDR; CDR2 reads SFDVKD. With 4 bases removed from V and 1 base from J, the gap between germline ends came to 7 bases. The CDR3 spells CATSEKESGANVLTF. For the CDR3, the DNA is TGTGCCACCAGTGAAAAAGAATCTGGGGCCAACGTCCTGACTTTC.

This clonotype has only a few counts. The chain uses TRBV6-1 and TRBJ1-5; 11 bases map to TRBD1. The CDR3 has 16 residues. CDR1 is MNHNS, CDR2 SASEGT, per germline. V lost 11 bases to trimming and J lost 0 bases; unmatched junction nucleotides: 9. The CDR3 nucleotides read TGTGCCGCCCGGGACAGGGGGGTTAATAGCAATCAGCCCCAGCATTTT. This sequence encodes CAARDRGVNSNQPQHF.

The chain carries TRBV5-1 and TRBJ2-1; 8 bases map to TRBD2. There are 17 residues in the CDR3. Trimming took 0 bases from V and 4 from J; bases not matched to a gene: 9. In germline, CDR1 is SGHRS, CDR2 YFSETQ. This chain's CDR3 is CASSLVGGLAGYNEQFF. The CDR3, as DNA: TGCGCCAGCAGCTTGGTCGGGGGGCTAGCGGGTTACAATGAGCAGTTCTTC.

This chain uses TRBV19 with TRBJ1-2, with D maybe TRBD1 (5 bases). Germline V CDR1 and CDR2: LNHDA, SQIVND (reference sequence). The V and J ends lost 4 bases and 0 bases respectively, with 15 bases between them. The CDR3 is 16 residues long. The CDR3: CASSTFPGIANYGYTF. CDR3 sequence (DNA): TGTGCCAGTAGTACATTCCCAGGGATAGCTAACTATGGCTACACCTTC.

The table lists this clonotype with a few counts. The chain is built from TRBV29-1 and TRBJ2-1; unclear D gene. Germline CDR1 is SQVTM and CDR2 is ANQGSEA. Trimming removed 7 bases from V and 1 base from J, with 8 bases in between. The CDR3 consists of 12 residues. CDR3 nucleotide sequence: TGCAGCGGGCTAGTTTCCTACAATGAGCAGTTCTTC. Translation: CSGLVSYNEQFF.

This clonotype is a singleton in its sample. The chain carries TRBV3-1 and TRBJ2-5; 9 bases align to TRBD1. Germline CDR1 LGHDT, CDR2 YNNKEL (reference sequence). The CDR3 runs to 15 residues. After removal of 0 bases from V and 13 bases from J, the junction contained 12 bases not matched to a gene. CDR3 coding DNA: TGTGCCAGCAGCCAAGAGGGACAGGGTTCCCACGAGCTGTACTTC. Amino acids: CASSQEGQGSHELYF.

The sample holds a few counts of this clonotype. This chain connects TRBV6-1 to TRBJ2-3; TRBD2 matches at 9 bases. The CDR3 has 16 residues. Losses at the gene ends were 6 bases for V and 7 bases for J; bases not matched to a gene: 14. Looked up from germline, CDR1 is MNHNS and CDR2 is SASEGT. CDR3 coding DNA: TGTGCCAGCAGCCAGTCCCTAGCGGGAAGGGTGTATACGCAGTATTTT. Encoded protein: CASSQSLAGRVYTQYF.

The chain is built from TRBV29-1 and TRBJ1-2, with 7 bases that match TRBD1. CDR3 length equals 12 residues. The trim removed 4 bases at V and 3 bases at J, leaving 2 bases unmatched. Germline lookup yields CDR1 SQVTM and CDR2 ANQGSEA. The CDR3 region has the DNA TGCAGCGTTGCTGGACAGGACTATGGCTACACCTTC. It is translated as CSVAGQDYGYTF.

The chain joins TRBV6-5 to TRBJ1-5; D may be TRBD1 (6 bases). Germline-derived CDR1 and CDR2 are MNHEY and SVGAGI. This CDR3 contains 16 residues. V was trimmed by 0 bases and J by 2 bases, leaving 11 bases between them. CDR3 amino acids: CASSYSAGGGNQPQHF. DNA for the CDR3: TGTGCCAGCAGTTACTCGGCCGGGGGCGGCAATCAGCCCCAGCATTTT.

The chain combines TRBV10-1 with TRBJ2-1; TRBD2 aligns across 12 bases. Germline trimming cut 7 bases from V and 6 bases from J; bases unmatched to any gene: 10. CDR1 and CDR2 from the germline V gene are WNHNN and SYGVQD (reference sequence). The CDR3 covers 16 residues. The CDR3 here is CASIDRTSGRSNEQFF. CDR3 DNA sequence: TGCGCCAGCATTGACAGAACTAGCGGGAGGAGCAATGAGCAGTTCTTC.

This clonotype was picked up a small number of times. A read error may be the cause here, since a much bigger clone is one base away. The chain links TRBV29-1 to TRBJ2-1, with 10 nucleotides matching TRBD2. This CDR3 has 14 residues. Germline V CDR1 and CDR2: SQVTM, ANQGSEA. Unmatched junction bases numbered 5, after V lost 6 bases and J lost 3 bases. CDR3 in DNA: TGCAGCGTAGCGGGACTAGCGAGCTACAATGAGCAGTTCTTC. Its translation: CSVAGLASYNEQFF.

In DNA, the CDR3 is TGTGCCAGCAGCGATAGCGGGAGCAGAACCGGGGAGCTGTTTTTT. The encoded protein is CASSDSGSRTGELFF. The gene calls are TRBV7-6 and TRBJ2-2; TRBD2 aligns across 9 bases. V gave up 5 bases and J gave up 5 bases; unmatched junction bases: 6. CDR3 size: 15 residues. Germline loops: CDR1 SGHVS, CDR2 FNYEAQ.

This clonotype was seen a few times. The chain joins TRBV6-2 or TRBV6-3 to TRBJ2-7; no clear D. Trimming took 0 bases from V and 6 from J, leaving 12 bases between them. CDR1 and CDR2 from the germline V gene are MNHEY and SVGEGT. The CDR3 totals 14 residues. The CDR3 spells CASSYSTAGGEQYF. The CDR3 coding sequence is TGTGCCAGCAGTTACTCGACGGCCGGTGGCGAGCAGTACTTC.

The CDR3 spells CASSPSPGALDEQFF. Here the CDR3 DNA reads TGTGCCAGCAGCCCGTCGCCGGGCGCCTTGGATGAGCAGTTCTTC. V and J are TRBV7-9 and TRBJ2-1, with no clear D. Trimming left V 5 bases short and J 8 bases short, with 19 bases between. The CDR3 spans 15 residues. CDR1 is SEHNR, CDR2 FQNEAQ, per germline (reference sequence).

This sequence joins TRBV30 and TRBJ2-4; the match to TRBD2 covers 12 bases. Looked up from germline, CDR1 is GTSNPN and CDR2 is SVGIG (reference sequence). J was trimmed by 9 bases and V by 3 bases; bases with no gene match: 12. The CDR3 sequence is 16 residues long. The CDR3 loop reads CAWSETGLAGGVIQYF. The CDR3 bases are TGTGCCTGGAGCGAAACCGGCCTAGCGGGAGGGGTCATTCAGTACTTC. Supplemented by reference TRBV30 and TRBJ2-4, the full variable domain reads SQTIHQWPATLVQPVGSPLSLECTVEGTSNPNLYWYRQAAGRGLQLLFYSVGIGQISSEVPQNLSASRPQDRQFILSSKKLLLSDSGFYLCAWSETGLAGGVIQYFGAGTRLSVL.

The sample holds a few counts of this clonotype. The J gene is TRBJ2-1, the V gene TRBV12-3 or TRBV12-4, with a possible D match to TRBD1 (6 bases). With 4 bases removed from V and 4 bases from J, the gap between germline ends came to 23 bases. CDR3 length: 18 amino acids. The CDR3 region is CASSWVNREQSGYNEQFF. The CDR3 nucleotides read TGTGCCAGCAGTTGGGTGAACAGGGAACAGTCCGGGTACAATGAGCAGTTCTTC.

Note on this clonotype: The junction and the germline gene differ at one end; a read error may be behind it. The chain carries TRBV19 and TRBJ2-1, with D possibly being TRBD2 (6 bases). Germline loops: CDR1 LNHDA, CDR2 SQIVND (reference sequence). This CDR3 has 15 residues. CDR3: CASRGTDSPYNKQFF. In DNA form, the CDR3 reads TGTGCCAGTAGGGGGACTGACAGTCCCTACAATAAGCAGTTCTTC.

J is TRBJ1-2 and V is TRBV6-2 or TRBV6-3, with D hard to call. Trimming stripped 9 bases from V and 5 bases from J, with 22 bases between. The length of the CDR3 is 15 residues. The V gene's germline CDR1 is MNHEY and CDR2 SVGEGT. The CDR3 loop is CASLPASALRYGYTF. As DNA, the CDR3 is TGTGCCAGTCTCCCTGCCAGCGCCCTTAGATATGGCTACACCTTC.

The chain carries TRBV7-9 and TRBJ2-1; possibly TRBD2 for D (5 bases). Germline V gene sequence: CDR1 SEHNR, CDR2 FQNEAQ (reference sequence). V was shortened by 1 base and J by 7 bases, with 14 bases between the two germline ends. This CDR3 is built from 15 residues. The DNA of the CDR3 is TGTGCCAGCAGCTTAGACCCGTTTCGGGGTAATGAGCAGTTCTTC. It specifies CASSLDPFRGNEQFF.

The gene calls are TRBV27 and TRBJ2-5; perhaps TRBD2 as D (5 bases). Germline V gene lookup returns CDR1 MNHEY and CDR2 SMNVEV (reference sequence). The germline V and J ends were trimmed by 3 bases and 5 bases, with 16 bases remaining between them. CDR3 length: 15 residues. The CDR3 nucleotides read TGTGCCAGCAGTTTTGCCCCGGGGTCCTGGGAGACCCAGTACTTC. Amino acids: CASSFAPGSWETQYF.